This T cell receptor (beta chain) was profiled in a study of shared clonotypes between healthy human individuals. Notes on this clone: Antigen: not known.

CDR1 is SGHNT and CDR2 is YYREEE in the germline V gene (reference sequence). Germline trimming cut 0 bases from V and 7 bases from J; bases unmatched to any gene: 3. The CDR3 has 14 residues. Donors, healthy HIV-negative adults, lacked recent acute infections or vaccinations. Those who donated, Caucasian adults without exception, all lived in Nashville, Tennessee. The CD4+ fraction was divided into a CD45RA+ naive subset and a CD45RA-negative memory subset. The data were produced by immunoSEQ multiplex PCR, yet TCRdb's version contains in-frame clones alone and is incomplete. The sample shows about 2,500,000 clones, over 85% of them seen only once. Study findings and constraints: Clonotype sharing across several donors was observed for roughly 5% of naive CD4 clonotypes.

This sequence joins TRBV5-4 and TRBJ1-1, with 10 bases fitting TRBD1. This receptor was obtained from a man aged 18 to 29 in good health. What was sequenced was naive CD4+ T cells sorted from blood. The subset was: CD45RA+ positively selected. The CDR3 DNA reads TGTGCCAGCAGCTTGGGACAGGGGGCAGGTGAAGCTTTCTTT. Its protein product is CASSLGQGAGEAFF.